Described below is a single T cell receptor beta chain sequence and its context. The CDR3 covers 16 residues. V was clipped by 4 bases and J by 2 bases; unmatched bases: 7. Germline CDR1 reads SGDLS; CDR2 reads YYNGEE. Repertoires were generated with immunoSEQ multiplex PCR, while TCRdb's copy carries only in-frame clones and drops some. The table lists fewer than 400,000 clones, approximately 84% of them singletons. The recovered donors of Cohort 3 showed two negative PCRs, clearance, or symptom resolution. The source of the sample is a study of blood T cell repertoires in COVID-19. For the study at large: COVID-19 samples, acute and convalescent, were from the United States, Italy and Spain. The analysed material was cDNA or gDNA that came from T cells, B-cell-depleted T cells, or PBMCs.

The J gene is TRBJ2-3, the V gene TRBV9; 10 bases are a match to TRBD2. This clonotype originated in a man aged 25 to 40 who had recovered from COVID-19. The sequenced material came from PBMCs or T cells enriched from blood (not recorded which). The CDR3 protein is CASSLRTSGPTDTQYF. For the CDR3, the DNA is TGTGCCAGCAGCTTGCGGACTAGCGGCCCCACAGATACGCAGTATTTT.